This T cell receptor beta chain was identified during a study of blood T cell repertoires in COVID-19. Study information: Whether acute or convalescent, the COVID-19 samples came from the United States, Italy and Spain. In each case, the material was cDNA or gDNA derived from T cells, B-cell-depleted T cells, or PBMCs.

The germline V gene has CDR1 MDHEN and CDR2 SYDVKM. Trimming cost V 6 bases and J 2 bases, with 11 bases left between them. This CDR3 region has 13 residues. In the authors' methods: Nucleated cell number was recorded as an estimate derived from reference gene primer amplification. This table comes from immunoSEQ multiplex PCR, and its TCRdb copy is limited to in-frame clones, with some not included. The D gene and trimming were derived from the DNA, and the V and J assignments and clone size from that table. The repertoire holds approximately 170,000 clones, about 86% seen once, with about 2.6% in the top ten.

The sequence came from a human donor with acute or convalescent COVID-19. The donor label of this sample is uncertain. This chain joins TRBV28 and TRBJ2-7, with D unclear. The sequencing input was peripheral blood. The CDR3 bases are TGTGCCAGCAGCTTGGAACAGACCTACGAGCAGTACTTC. It translates to CASSLEQTYEQYF. Drawing the rest from reference TRBV28 and TRBJ2-7, the complete variable domain is DVKVTQSSRYLVKRTGEKVFLECVQDMDHENMFWYRQDPGLGLRLIYFSYDVKMKEKGDIPEGYSVSREKKERFSLILESASTNQTSMYLCASSLEQTYEQYFGPGTRLTVT.